What follows are 29 T cell receptor beta chains derived from one specimen sequenced in a study of T cells in tumors after PD-1 blockade (dated by TCRdb to about 2019). Libraries were made using the immunoSEQ multiplex PCR assay. TCRdb stores this immuneACCESS table with in-frame sequences only. Part of the clones is absent; in the studies checked, under half of the shortfall reflects unresolved V genes, and no reason is known for the rest. This sample has around 35,000 clones in its table, and roughly 76% of those were observed once. The ten largest clones capture under 40% of the sample. Read against the paper, the sample's time point label means: after anti-PD-1 therapy. Sample: PBMCs, taken after anti-PD-1 treatment. All receptors come from a human donor with basal cell carcinoma.

The V and J genes are TRBV29-1 and TRBJ1-2; 7 nucleotides agree with TRBD1. The V gene's germline CDR1 is SQVTM and CDR2 ANQGSEA. The CDR3 length is 14 residues. V trimming: 4 bases; J trimming: 7 bases; junction bases outside the gene matches: 12. CDR3 protein: CSVGPGEGAFGYTF. CDR3 DNA sequence: TGCAGCGTTGGACCGGGGGAGGGGGCTTTTGGCTACACCTTC.

The J gene is TRBJ2-7, the V gene TRBV4-1; TRBD1 matches 7 bases. This CDR3 region has 14 residues. The germline V gene has CDR1 MGHRA and CDR2 YSYEKL. V lost 3 bases to trimming and J lost 2 bases; unmatched junction nucleotides: 4. The DNA for the CDR3 is TGCGCCAGCAGCCACCCCGGACAGGCCTACGAGCAGTACTTC. Translated, it gives CASSHPGQAYEQYF.

The chain joins TRBV7-2 to TRBJ1-1, with D perhaps TRBD1 (5 bases). The V and J ends lost 0 bases and 8 bases respectively, with 13 bases between them. Germline CDR1 is SGHTA and CDR2 is FQGNSA. The CDR3 runs to 14 residues. The CDR3 DNA follows: TGTGCCAGCAGCTTAGCAAACTTGGGGGGGGAAGCTTTCTTT. Amino acids: CASSLANLGGEAFF.

V gene TRBV5-4 combines with J gene TRBJ2-3; no clear D gene. CDR1 and CDR2 (germline): SGHNT, YYREEE (reference sequence). V shed 0 bases and J shed 3 bases, with 5 bases lying between them. This CDR3 is 13 amino acids long. CDR3 DNA sequence: TGTGCCAGCAGCTTGGCCCCTACAGATACGCAGTATTTT. It encodes CASSLAPTDTQYF.

In its sample, this clone was seen a few times. The chain employs TRBV7-8 and TRBJ2-1; no clear D gene. V shed 5 bases and J shed 0 bases, with 11 bases lying between them. This CDR3 has 15 amino acids. Germline CDR1 and CDR2: SGHVS and FQNEAQ. CDR3 DNA sequence: TGTGCCAGCAGCCCTTCCCCGAGCTCCTACAATGAGCAGTTCTTC. It codes for CASSPSPSSYNEQFF.

The rearrangement links TRBV6-5 to TRBJ1-4, with 8 bases fitting TRBD1. Germline CDR1 and CDR2: MNHEY and SVGAGI. This CDR3 is 14 amino acids long. Trimming cost V 7 bases and J 7 bases; bases outside gene matches: 8. The DNA for the CDR3 is TGTGCCAGCATTCGAAACACAGGGGGTGAAAAACTGTTTTTT. Translation: CASIRNTGGEKLFF.

J is TRBJ2-3 and V is TRBV6-2 or TRBV6-3; 9 bases match TRBD2. V lost 5 bases to trimming and J lost 3 bases; unmatched junction nucleotides: 6. Germline CDR1 and CDR2: MNHEY and SVGEGT. This CDR3 comprises 15 residues. DNA of the CDR3: TGTGCCAGCAGTCAATTAGCGGGAGTGACAGATACGCAGTATTTT. Its protein is CASSQLAGVTDTQYF.

The rearrangement uses TRBV18 and TRBJ2-7, with 8 bases matching TRBD1. There are 14 residues in the CDR3. The germline CDR1 and CDR2 sequences are KGHSH and LQKENI. With 1 base clipped from V and 5 bases from J, the junction kept 4 bases outside the gene matches. The CDR3 here is CASSPLQGAHEQYF. For the CDR3, the DNA is TGTGCCAGCTCACCACTCCAGGGGGCGCACGAGCAGTACTTC.

The chain combines TRBV7-6 with TRBJ2-2; D not certain. Trimming took 1 base from V and 6 from J, leaving 15 bases between them. The CDR3 loop spans 16 amino acids. Germline CDR1 is SGHVS and CDR2 is FNYEAQ. The DNA for the CDR3 is TGTGCCAGCAGCTTAGACGCTCGGGTGGGATCCGGGGAGCTGTTTTTT. Protein sequence: CASSLDARVGSGELFF. Supplemented by reference TRBV7-6 and TRBJ2-2, the full variable domain reads GAGVSQSPRYKVTKRGQDVALRCDPISGHVSLYWYRQALGQGPEFLTYFNYEAQQDKSGLPNDRFSAERPEGSISTLTIQRTEQRDSAMYRCASSLDARVGSGELFFGEGSRLTVL.

The chain is built from TRBV24-1 and TRBJ2-4; 8 bases line up with TRBD1. The V and J ends lost 4 bases and 9 bases, in that order; junction bases with no gene match: 13. This CDR3 contains 16 residues. Germline V gene sequence: CDR1 KGHDR, CDR2 SFDVKD. The CDR3 is CATSDPSVTGEAIQYF. The CDR3 DNA sequence: TGTGCCACCAGTGACCCCTCGGTGACAGGGGAGGCCATTCAGTACTTC.

The chain links TRBV15 to TRBJ1-1; D not certain. Germline lookup yields CDR1 LNHNV and CDR2 YYDKDF (reference sequence). This CDR3 contains 13 residues. V shed 6 bases and J shed 2 bases, with 10 bases lying between them. This CDR3 reads CATSSTVNTEAFF. CDR3 bases: TGTGCCACCAGTTCCACAGTCAACACTGAAGCTTTCTTT.

This chain links TRBV6-5 with TRBJ2-7; D is possibly TRBD1 or TRBD2 (5 bases each). CDR1 and CDR2 (germline): MNHEY, SVGAGI. The germline V and J ends were trimmed by 7 bases and 6 bases, with 19 bases remaining between them. This CDR3 comprises 14 residues. This CDR3 is CASKRDGATSEQYF. Written as DNA, the CDR3 is TGTGCCAGCAAAAGGGACGGGGCTACCAGCGAGCAGTACTTC.

A few counts support this clone. The chain employs TRBV30 and TRBJ1-1; D possibly corresponds to TRBD1 (5 bases). The CDR3 has 13 residues. The germline V and J ends were trimmed by 3 bases and 0 bases, with 8 bases remaining between them. Germline V lookup: CDR1 GTSNPN, CDR2 SVGIG (reference sequence). The CDR3 reads CAWRGQMNTEAFF. CDR3 DNA: TGTGCCTGGAGGGGGCAGATGAACACTGAAGCTTTCTTT.

This clone was detected once. The chain carries TRBV4-1 and TRBJ2-2; possibly TRBD1 for D (5 bases). This CDR3 has 14 residues. Germline V gene sequence: CDR1 MGHRA, CDR2 YSYEKL. The V gene lost 4 bases and the J gene lost 1 base, with 7 bases spanning the gap. The CDR3 coding sequence is TGCGCCAGCAGCCTTACAGGGAACACCGGGGAGCTGTTTTTT. Protein product: CASSLTGNTGELFF.

This clone appeared a single time. The chain links TRBV28 to TRBJ1-4; tentatively, D is TRBD1 (5 bases). The CDR3 contains 15 residues. V lost 3 bases to trimming and J lost 5 bases, with 13 bases between them. Germline assignment: CDR1 MDHEN and CDR2 SYDVKM. CDR3 nucleotides: TGTGCCAGCAGTTTTGTGTCGGCAGGGAATGAAAAACTGTTTTTT. Encoded protein: CASSFVSAGNEKLFF.

The chain uses TRBV19 and TRBJ2-2; D is perhaps TRBD1 (6 bases). CDR3 size: 14 residues. Trimming left V 5 bases short and J 3 bases short, with 10 bases between. CDR1 and CDR2 from the germline V gene are LNHDA and SQIVND (reference sequence). CDR3 bases: TGTGCCAGTAGTTTCAGGGGACACACCGGGGAGCTGTTTTTT. It translates to CASSFRGHTGELFF. Based on the CDR3 plus reference TRBV19 and TRBJ2-2, the full variable domain is DGGITQSPKYLFRKEGQNVTLSCEQNLNHDAMYWYRQDPGQGLRLIYYSQIVNDFQKGDIAEGYSVSREKKESFPLTVTSAQKNPTAFYLCASSFRGHTGELFFGEGSRLTVL.

J is TRBJ1-1 and V is TRBV5-6; unclear D gene. V was trimmed by 2 bases and J by 3 bases, leaving 8 bases between them. CDR3 length equals 13 residues. The V gene's germline CDR1 is SGHDT and CDR2 YYEEEE. This chain's CDR3 is CASSFGRDTEAFF. The CDR3 region has the DNA TGTGCCAGCAGCTTCGGGCGGGACACTGAAGCTTTCTTT.

The table lists this clone with a few counts. The chain links TRBV30 to TRBJ2-7, with a weak D call TRBD1 (5 bases). This CDR3 is built from 13 residues. From germline, CDR1 is GTSNPN and CDR2 SVGIG (reference sequence). The ends were cut back, 4 bases at V and 5 bases at J, with 15 bases in the middle. The CDR3 region is CAWTQGFFHEQYF. The CDR3 coding sequence is TGTGCCTGGACCCAGGGTTTTTTCCACGAGCAGTACTTC.

V is TRBV29-1 and J is TRBJ1-2; the D gene is possibly TRBD1 (6 bases). The V gene lost 4 bases and the J gene lost 4 bases, with 10 bases spanning the gap. The length of the CDR3 is 12 residues. From germline, CDR1 is SQVTM and CDR2 ANQGSEA. CDR3 region: CSVASGAYGYTF. The CDR3 nucleotides are TGCAGCGTTGCTTCAGGGGCCTATGGCTACACCTTC.

The CDR3 DNA is TGTGCCAGCAAAAAGGACTTATCCACAGATACGCAGTATTTT. It yields the protein CASKKDLSTDTQYF. This chain connects TRBV2 to TRBJ2-3; a possible D gene is TRBD2 (5 bases). Germline assignment: CDR1 SNHLY and CDR2 FYNNEI. V gave up 7 bases and J gave up 2 bases, with 13 bases separating them. The CDR3 spans 14 residues.

The chain couples TRBV9 to TRBJ2-1; a possible D gene is TRBD2 (6 bases). The CDR3 totals 13 residues. Trimming removed 4 bases at V and 7 bases at J, with 12 bases between. The germline V gene encodes CDR1 SGDLS and CDR2 YYNGEE. The CDR3 region is CASSPSGVNEQFF. CDR3 sequence (DNA): TGTGCCAGCAGCCCGTCGGGGGTGAATGAGCAGTTCTTC.

This clone was found a few times. V gene TRBV19 combines with J gene TRBJ2-7, with D unclear. Germline V gene sequence: CDR1 LNHDA, CDR2 SQIVND (reference sequence). The CDR3 has 13 residues. The ends were cut back, 3 bases at V and 5 bases at J, with 11 bases in the middle. In DNA form, the CDR3 reads TGTGCCAGTAGTATGGGGATTTTCGACGAGCAGTACTTC. It yields the protein CASSMGIFDEQYF.

This chain joins TRBV2 and TRBJ2-2, with 9 bases fitting TRBD1. The V gene end was trimmed by 6 bases and the J gene end by 13 bases; junction bases not matched to a gene: 9. The CDR3 runs to 13 residues. Germline V gene lookup returns CDR1 SNHLY and CDR2 FYNNEI. The CDR3 spells CASRPDPGQGLFF. CDR3 sequence (DNA): TGTGCCAGCAGGCCCGACCCGGGACAGGGGCTGTTTTTT.

In this sample, this clone turned up once. The chain is built from TRBV29-1 and TRBJ2-5, with D perhaps being TRBD1 or TRBD2 (5 bases each). The V end lost 3 bases, the J end lost 0 bases, and 17 bases lay between the germline ends. Germline values: CDR1 SQVTM, CDR2 ANQGSEA. The CDR3 consists of 16 residues. The CDR3 nucleotides read TGCAGCGTTGAGGGTGGGGCAGGGACGTACCAAGAGACCCAGTACTTC. It encodes CSVEGGAGTYQETQYF. The whole variable domain, filled in from reference TRBV29-1 and TRBJ2-5, reads SAVISQKPSRDICQRGTSLTIQCQVDSQVTMMFWYRQQPGQSLTLIATANQGSEATYESGFVIDKFPISRPNLTFSTLTVSNMSPEDSSIYLCSVEGGAGTYQETQYFGPGTRLLVL.

The chain uses TRBV28 and TRBJ2-5; a possible D gene is TRBD2 (6 bases). The CDR3 is 12 residues long. Trimming removed 5 bases from V and 10 bases from J, with 14 bases in between. Germline V gene data show CDR1 as MDHEN and CDR2 as SYDVKM. CDR3 protein: CASSAPGRGQYF. Written as DNA, the CDR3 is TGTGCCAGCAGTGCGCCCGGGAGAGGCCAGTACTTC.

This clone was observed at least ten times. CDR3 nucleotide sequence: TGTGCCAGCAGCATAAGGGGGACAGGGCCCTACGAGCAGTACTTC. It yields the protein CASSIRGTGPYEQYF. This chain connects TRBV7-9 to TRBJ2-7, with 9 nucleotides matching TRBD1. The germline CDR1 and CDR2 sequences are SEHNR and FQNEAQ (reference sequence). The CDR3 consists of 15 residues. The J segment lost 2 bases and the V segment lost 5 bases, leaving 7 bases of the junction unmatched.

Ten or more counts support this clone. Different DNA sequences within this sample yield the same CDR3. This chain uses TRBV5-1 with TRBJ2-4; tentatively, D is TRBD1 or TRBD2 (5 bases each). Germline lookup yields CDR1 SGHRS and CDR2 YFSETQ. Trimming removed 0 bases at V and 6 bases at J, with 13 bases between. This CDR3 has 15 residues. The CDR3 region is CASSLVVGEGNIQYF. In nucleotides, the CDR3 is TGCGCCAGCAGCTTGGTAGTGGGGGAAGGAAACATTCAGTACTTC.

The V call is TRBV7-6, the J call TRBJ1-1; D uncertain. This CDR3 is built from 14 residues. Germline assignment: CDR1 SGHVS and CDR2 FNYEAQ. V lost 5 bases and J 5 bases, leaving 15 bases between the germline ends. CDR3 DNA sequence: TGTGCCAGCAGCCCCACGGGCCTGGGGACTGAAGCTTTCTTT. This gives the protein CASSPTGLGTEAFF. The full variable domain, rest sourced from reference TRBV7-6 and TRBJ1-1, is GAGVSQSPRYKVTKRGQDVALRCDPISGHVSLYWYRQALGQGPEFLTYFNYEAQQDKSGLPNDRFSAERPEGSISTLTIQRTEQRDSAMYRCASSPTGLGTEAFFGQGTRLTVV.

The chain combines TRBV4-3 with TRBJ1-1; 11 nucleotides line up with TRBD1. The V segment lost 0 bases and the J segment 4 bases; nucleotides outside the gene matches: 4. CDR1 is LGHNA and CDR2 is YSLEER in the germline V gene. This CDR3 contains 16 residues. As DNA, the CDR3 is TGCGCCAGCAGCCAAGATCGGGGGACAGGGGGCACTGAAGCTTTCTTT. This translates into CASSQDRGTGGTEAFF.